Listed below are T cell receptor beta chains from one sample, sequenced in a study of T cell repertoires in cytomegalovirus infection. MiXCR, applied by TCRdb to the reads, yields one record per CDR3 protein. The repertoire has about 890,000 distinct CDR3 sequences, approximately 31% of them found once; the top ten carry 13%. The antigens of these receptors remain unknown. The specimen comprised cultured CD8+ T cells from PBMCs, sampled from culture after CMV antigen stimulation. The receptors shown here come from a human donor in good health (CMV status not recorded). Some clones in this sample may be carry-over from other donors' samples. Both conserved end residues are part of each CDR3. Expanded clones get a size class; other rows say once, few or many, or leave the size out.

V: TRBV5-1
size: many
J: TRBJ2-7
CDR3: CASSWDSYEQYF

V: TRBV6-1
size: -
J: TRBJ2-3
CDR3: CASSPSLGTTDTQYF

V: TRBV7-9
size: -
J: TRBJ2-4
CDR3: CASSFLPGGFGKNIQYF

V: TRBV7-9
size: -
J: TRBJ2-3
CDR3: CASSLNRDTQYF

V: TRBV2
size: -
J: TRBJ1-2
CDR3: CASMGRQGVYTF

V: TRBV7-8
size: -
J: TRBJ2-1
CDR3: CASSHGDEQFF

V: TRBV5-5
size: few
J: TRBJ2-5
CDR3: CASSFGQGFGETQYF

V: TRBV29-1
size: -
J: TRBJ2-1
CDR3: CSVRLAGGQLWKFF

V: TRBV11-2
size: -
J: TRBJ1-4
CDR3: CASSPDRGEEKLFF

V: TRBV7-6
size: few
J: TRBJ2-2
CDR3: CASSLSGRVGGELFF

V: TRBV10-2
size: many
J: TRBJ2-1
CDR3: CASGGSSLWGLYNEQFF

V: TRBV3-1
size: few
J: TRBJ2-3
CDR3: CASSPWTSGGALADTQYF

V: TRBV6-6
size: -
J: TRBJ2-7
CDR3: CASSYSSLAGQQYF

V: TRBV5-4
size: few
J: TRBJ1-1
CDR3: CASSLDRADTEAFF

V: TRBV6-5
size: -
J: TRBJ1-1
CDR3: CASSILGGNTEAFF

V: TRBV2
size: -
J: TRBJ2-7
CDR3: CASTVGVSYEQYF

V: TRBV5-1
size: -
J: TRBJ2-3
CDR3: CASSLAHSSTDTQYF

V: TRBV4-1
size: few
J: TRBJ1-5
CDR3: CASSQDPREPQHF

V: TRBV7-9
size: few
J: TRBJ1-2
CDR3: CASSSTDGFFYGYTF

V: TRBV6-2/TRBV6-3
size: few
J: TRBJ1-5
CDR3: CASSYSNGRPRISNQPQHF

V: TRBV7-6
size: many
J: TRBJ2-1
CDR3: CASSLVGGATGEFDEQFF

V: TRBV7-6
size: -
J: TRBJ1-6
CDR3: CASSLVGTGDDSSPLHF

V: TRBV6-5
size: few
J: TRBJ2-5
CDR3: CASSSSTAWVETQYF

V: TRBV7-6
size: few
J: TRBJ2-7
CDR3: CASSNRDPISYEQYF

V: TRBV7-8
size: -
J: TRBJ2-1
CDR3: CASSPTRGSYNEQFF

V: TRBV7-6
size: many
J: TRBJ1-2
CDR3: CASSLGSDSSYYGYTF

V: TRBV19
size: few
J: TRBJ2-1
CDR3: CASSIAPGNEQFF

V: TRBV7-6
size: many
J: TRBJ2-1
CDR3: CASSSPVQASRSSYNEQFF

V: TRBV27
size: -
J: TRBJ1-1
CDR3: CASSPLGQGASEAFF

V: TRBV7-6
size: -
J: TRBJ1-4
CDR3: CASSLGAGGDNEKRFF

V: TRBV7-9
size: few
J: TRBJ1-1
CDR3: CASSSFQGKETEAFF

V: TRBV4-1
size: -
J: TRBJ2-1
CDR3: CASSQDSRGAAYNEQFF

V: TRBV7-6
size: many
J: TRBJ2-3
CDR3: CASSRTPGQGITDTQYF

V: TRBV7-9
size: -
J: TRBJ2-2
CDR3: CASSSPDGKNTGELFF

V: TRBV6-6
size: -
J: TRBJ2-4
CDR3: CASSYAHRGQGLNIQYF